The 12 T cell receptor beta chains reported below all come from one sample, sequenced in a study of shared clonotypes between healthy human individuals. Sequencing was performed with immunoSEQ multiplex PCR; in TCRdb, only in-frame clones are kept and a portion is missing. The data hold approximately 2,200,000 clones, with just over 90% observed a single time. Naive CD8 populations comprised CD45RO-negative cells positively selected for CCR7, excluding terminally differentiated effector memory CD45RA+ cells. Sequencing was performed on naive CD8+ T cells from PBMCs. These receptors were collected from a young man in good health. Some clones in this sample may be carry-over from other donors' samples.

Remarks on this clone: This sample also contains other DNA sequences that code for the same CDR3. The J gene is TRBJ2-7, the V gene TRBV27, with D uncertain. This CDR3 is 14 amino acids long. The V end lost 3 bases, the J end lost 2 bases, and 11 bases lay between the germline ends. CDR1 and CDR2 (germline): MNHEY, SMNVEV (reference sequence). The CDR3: CASSLSGSAYEQYF. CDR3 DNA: TGTGCCAGCAGTTTGTCGGGTTCGGCCTACGAGCAGTACTTC.

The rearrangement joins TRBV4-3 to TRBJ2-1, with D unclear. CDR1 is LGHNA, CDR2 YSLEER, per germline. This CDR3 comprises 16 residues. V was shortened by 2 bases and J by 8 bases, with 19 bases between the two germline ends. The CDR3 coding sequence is TGCGCCAGCAGCCAATCCCCCGAAGCTCGAGGCCATGAGCAGTTCTTC. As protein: CASSQSPEARGHEQFF.

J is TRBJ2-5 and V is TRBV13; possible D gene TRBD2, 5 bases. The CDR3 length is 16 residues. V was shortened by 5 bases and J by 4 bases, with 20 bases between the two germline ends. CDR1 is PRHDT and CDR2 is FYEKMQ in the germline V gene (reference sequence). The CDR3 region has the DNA TGTGCCAGCAGCCGGGGATCTTGGGGAGATGGAGAGACCCAGTACTTC. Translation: CASSRGSWGDGETQYF.

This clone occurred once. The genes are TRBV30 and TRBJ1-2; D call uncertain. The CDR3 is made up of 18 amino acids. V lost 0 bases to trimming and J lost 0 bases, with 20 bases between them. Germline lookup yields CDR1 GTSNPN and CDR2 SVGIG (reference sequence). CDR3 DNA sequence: TGTGCCTGGAGTGTACCGGGCTTACTCAGCGTTTCTAACTATGGCTACACCTTC. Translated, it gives CAWSVPGLLSVSNYGYTF. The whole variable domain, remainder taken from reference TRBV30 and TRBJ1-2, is SQTIHQWPATLVQPVGSPLSLECTVEGTSNPNLYWYRQAAGRGLQLLFYSVGIGQISSEVPQNLSASRPQDRQFILSSKKLLLSDSGFYLCAWSVPGLLSVSNYGYTFGSGTRLTVV.

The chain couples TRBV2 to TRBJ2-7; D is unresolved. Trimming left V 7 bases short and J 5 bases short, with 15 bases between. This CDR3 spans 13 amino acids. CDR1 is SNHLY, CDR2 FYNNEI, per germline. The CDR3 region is CASISQSYHEQYF. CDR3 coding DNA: TGTGCCAGCATCTCCCAGTCCTACCACGAGCAGTACTTC.

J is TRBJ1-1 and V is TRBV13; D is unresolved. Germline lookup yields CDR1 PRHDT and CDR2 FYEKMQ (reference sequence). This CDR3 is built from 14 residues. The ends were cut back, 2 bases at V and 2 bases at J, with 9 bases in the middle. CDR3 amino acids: CASSLTGDNTEAFF. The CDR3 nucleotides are TGTGCCAGCAGCTTAACCGGCGATAACACTGAAGCTTTCTTT.

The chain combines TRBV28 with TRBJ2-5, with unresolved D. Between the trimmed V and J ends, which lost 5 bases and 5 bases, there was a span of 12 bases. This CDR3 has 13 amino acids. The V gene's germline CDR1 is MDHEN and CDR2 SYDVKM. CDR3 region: CASSPSLRETQYF. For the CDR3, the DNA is TGTGCCAGCAGTCCCTCTCTGCGCGAGACCCAGTACTTC.

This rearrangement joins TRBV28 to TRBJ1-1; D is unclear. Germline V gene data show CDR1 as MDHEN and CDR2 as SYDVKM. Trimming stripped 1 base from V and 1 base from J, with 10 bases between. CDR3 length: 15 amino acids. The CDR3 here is CASSLYNFPNTEAFF. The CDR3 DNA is TGTGCCAGCAGTTTATATAATTTTCCGAACACTGAAGCTTTCTTT.

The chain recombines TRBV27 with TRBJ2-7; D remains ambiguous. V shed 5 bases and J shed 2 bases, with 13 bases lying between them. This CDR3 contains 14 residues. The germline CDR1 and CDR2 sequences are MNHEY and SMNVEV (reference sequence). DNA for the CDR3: TGTGCCAGCAGTCCCCTCGACGGAGCCTACGAGCAGTACTTC. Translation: CASSPLDGAYEQYF.

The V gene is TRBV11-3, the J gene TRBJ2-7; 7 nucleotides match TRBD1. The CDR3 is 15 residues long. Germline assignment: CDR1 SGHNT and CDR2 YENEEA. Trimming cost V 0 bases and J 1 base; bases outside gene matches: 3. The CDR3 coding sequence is TGTGCCAGCAGCTTAGAGGCAGGGGGATCCTACGAGCAGTACTTC. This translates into CASSLEAGGSYEQYF.

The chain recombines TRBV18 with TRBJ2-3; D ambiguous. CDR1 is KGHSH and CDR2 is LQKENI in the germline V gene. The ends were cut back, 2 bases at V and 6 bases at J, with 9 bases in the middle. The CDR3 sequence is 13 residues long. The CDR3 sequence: CASSPRTIDTQYF. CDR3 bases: TGTGCCAGCTCACCAAGGACCATCGATACGCAGTATTTT.

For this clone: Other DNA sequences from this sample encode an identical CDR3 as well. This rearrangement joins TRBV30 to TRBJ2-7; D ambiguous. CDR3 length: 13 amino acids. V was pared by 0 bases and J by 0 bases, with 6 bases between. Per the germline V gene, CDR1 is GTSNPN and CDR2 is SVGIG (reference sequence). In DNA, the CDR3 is TGTGCCTGGAGTGTCGGCGGCTCCTACGAGCAGTACTTC. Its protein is CAWSVGGSYEQYF.